Detailed here is one T cell receptor beta chain. TCRdb's table, derived via immunoSEQ multiplex PCR, lists solely in-frame clones and lacks some. The sample has tens of thousands of clones, around 92% seen once. The sample belongs to a study of T cell changes during pregnancy in multiple sclerosis. Trimming cost V 0 bases and J 5 bases; bases outside gene matches: 1. The germline CDR1 and CDR2 sequences are MNHEY and SVGAGI. The CDR3 covers 15 residues. Sequences were derived from CD4+ T cells from peripheral blood mononuclear cells, sampled in the third trimester of pregnancy. The chain has TRBV6-5 and TRBJ2-4; 10 bases fit TRBD1. The receptor comes from a female donor with multiple sclerosis, enrolled in a pregnancy study. CDR3 region: CASSYSGQGQNIQYF. CDR3 sequence (DNA): TGTGCCAGCAGTTACTCGGGACAGGGGCAAAACATTCAGTACTTC.